This T cell receptor (beta chain) emerged from a study of blood T cells in healthy people across ages. A second PCR of roughly 7 to 11 cycles used a sample-barcoded 5' primer and a J-beta primer mix. TCRdb independently ran MiXCR on the 5' RACE reads; one entry per CDR3 protein. The sample has roughly 1.5 million distinct CDR3 sequences; 35% to 45% are singletons. This CDR3 comprises 14 residues. Germline lookup yields CDR1 MNHNY and CDR2 SVGAGI (reference sequence). Trimming cost V 5 bases and J 6 bases; bases outside gene matches: 7. General study results and limits: The study found more naive CD4+ cells and higher diversity in long-lived than aged donors. Unsorted PBMCs ruled out conclusive naive versus antigen-experienced comparison.

In the case of this clonotype: Antigen unknown.

It was about 10 milliliters of peripheral blood that were drawn from each donor. Extraction of total RNA produced a minimum of 5.5 micrograms from each sample. The clonotype comes from a woman aged 18-30 years in good health. The rearrangement links TRBV6-6 to TRBJ1-2, with 9 bases aligning to TRBD1. What was sequenced was blood. The CDR3, as DNA: TGTGCCAGCAGTCCGACGGGACAGGGTAATGGCTACACCTTC. Its translation is CASSPTGQGNGYTF.